The 5 T cell receptor beta chains listed next were all sequenced from one sample in a study of blood T cells in healthy people across ages. A J-beta primer mix and a sample-barcoded 5' primer were used in a second PCR of about 7 to 12 cycles. TCRdb redid the calling of the 5' RACE reads with MiXCR, one entry per CDR3 protein. The sample lists hundreds of thousands of distinct CDR3 sequences, 48% occurring once. Specimen: blood. The receptors stem from a man in his thirties or forties in good health.

The V call is TRBV6-1, the J call TRBJ2-7; 7 nucleotides line up with TRBD1. Germline V CDR1 and CDR2: MNHNS, SASEGT. The V segment lost 8 bases and the J segment 5 bases; nucleotides outside the gene matches: 12. CDR3 length: 14 residues. The CDR3 nucleotides read TGTGCCAGCTTTAGGGGACAGCCCGGCGACGAGCAGTACTTC. Translated: CASFRGQPGDEQYF.

The J gene is TRBJ2-4, the V gene TRBV6-2 or TRBV6-3; 10 nucleotides match TRBD1. The end of the DNA is better explained by TRBJ2-7, so the J call may be wrong. Germline V lookup: CDR1 MNHEY, CDR2 SVGEGT. The length of the CDR3 is 15 residues. The CDR3 DNA sequence: TGTGCCAGCAGTTACCTCCGGGACAGGGGAGCCGAGCAGTACTTC. Translated: CASSYLRDRGAEQYF.

CDR3 amino acids: CSVEGQTKNIQYF. DNA for the CDR3: TGCAGCGTTGAAGGACAAACCAAAAACATTCAGTACTTC. The chain carries TRBV29-1 and TRBJ2-4; D uncertain. Per the germline V gene, CDR1 is SQVTM and CDR2 is ANQGSEA. This CDR3 has 13 residues. The ends were cut back, 1 base at V and 2 bases at J, with 6 bases in the middle.

V and J are TRBV3-1 and TRBJ2-3; D call uncertain. Deletions cut 4 bases from V and 5 bases from J, with 19 bases between. Germline values: CDR1 LGHDT, CDR2 YNNKEL (reference sequence). The CDR3 extends over 16 amino acids. The CDR3 protein is CASSRNAGSSGDTQYF. CDR3 bases: TGTGCCAGCAGCCGTAACGCCGGGTCTTCGGGAGATACGCAGTATTTT.

Concerning this clonotype: Germline and junction disagree at one end, which may indicate a read error. The gene calls are TRBV3-1 and TRBJ2-3; 7 positions match TRBD2. Germline V gene data show CDR1 as LGHDT and CDR2 as YNNKEL (reference sequence). The CDR3 has 17 residues. The CDR3 bases are TGTGCCAGCAGACAAGATCCCGGGGGGTTTAGGACAGATACGCAGTATTTT. Its translation: CASRQDPGGFRTDTQYF.